Following are 13 T cell receptor beta chains from one sample sequenced in a study of OX40 agonist ivuxolimab in advanced cancers. Measured with immunoSEQ multiplex PCR; TCRdb has only the in-frame clones, and not every one. The data contain under 80,000 clones, roughly 86% of them singletons. Source: CD4+ or CD8+ T cells sorted from blood, taken in a trial of the OX40 agonist ivuxolimab. The receptors here all came from an adult with an advanced solid tumor such as melanoma, head and neck, liver or kidney cancer.

The chain joins TRBV5-1 to TRBJ2-1; possible D gene TRBD2, 6 bases. CDR1 SGHRS and CDR2 YFSETQ come from the germline V gene. This CDR3 comprises 13 residues. Trimming removed 5 bases from V and 8 bases from J, with 14 bases in between. The CDR3 is CASSAGSQDEQFF. Written as DNA, the CDR3 is TGCGCCAGCAGTGCCGGGAGTCAGGATGAGCAGTTCTTC.

The chain links TRBV7-9 to TRBJ1-5, with a tentative D call TRBD1 (6 bases). V was trimmed by 1 base and J by 6 bases, leaving 16 bases between them. The CDR3 has 16 amino acids. The germline CDR1 and CDR2 sequences are SEHNR and FQNEAQ (reference sequence). CDR3 coding DNA: TGTGCCAGCAGCTTAGGGATGCAGGGGTTGGGTCAGCCCCAGCATTTT. Translation gives CASSLGMQGLGQPQHF.

The J gene is TRBJ1-6, the V gene TRBV2, with TRBD1 matching 10 bases. This CDR3 region has 17 residues. CDR1 is SNHLY and CDR2 is FYNNEI in the germline V gene. Unmatched junction bases numbered 14, after V lost 9 bases and J lost 6 bases. CDR3 nucleotides: TGTGCCAGGGAGAAGGGACAGGGGCCACAGACTAATTCACCCCTCCACTTT. Translating it yields CAREKGQGPQTNSPLHF.

J is TRBJ2-3 and V is TRBV7-2; TRBD1 aligns across 9 bases. The CDR3 totals 17 residues. Germline V gene data show CDR1 as SGHTA and CDR2 as FQGNSA. The V and J ends lost 5 bases and 0 bases, in that order; junction bases with no gene match: 9. This chain's CDR3 is CASSEHPGQGSTDTQYF. The CDR3 nucleotides are TGTGCCAGCAGCGAGCATCCCGGACAGGGGAGCACAGATACGCAGTATTTT.

V and J are TRBV4-3 and TRBJ2-5; 7 nucleotides match TRBD2. CDR3 length: 13 residues. Losses at the gene ends were 0 bases for V and 13 bases for J; bases not matched to a gene: 8. Germline CDR1 LGHNA, CDR2 YSLEER. CDR3 sequence (DNA): TGCGCCAGCAGCCAAGATTTCGCGGGGGTCGCGTACTTC. This encodes CASSQDFAGVAYF.

The chain has TRBV30 and TRBJ2-7; 7 bases are a match to TRBD1. Germline loops: CDR1 GTSNPN, CDR2 SVGIG (reference sequence). V lost 2 bases to trimming and J lost 8 bases; unmatched junction nucleotides: 6. There are 12 residues in the CDR3. CDR3 sequence: CAWSPGQEQQYF. CDR3 DNA sequence: TGTGCCTGGAGTCCCGGACAGGAGCAGCAGTACTTC.

This clone was found once. This rearrangement joins TRBV5-6 to TRBJ1-1; no clear D. The germline CDR1 and CDR2 sequences are SGHDT and YYEEEE. Trimming pared 4 bases from V and 5 bases from J, leaving 15 bases between. The CDR3 spans 14 residues. The CDR3 sequence is CASSPIEARTEAFF. The DNA of the CDR3 is TGTGCCAGCAGCCCGATAGAGGCTCGGACTGAAGCTTTCTTT.

This clone showed up just a few times. The V and J genes are TRBV19 and TRBJ1-3; no definite D call. This CDR3 has 14 residues. Germline CDR1 reads LNHDA; CDR2 reads SQIVND (reference sequence). Trimming took off 7 bases at V and 0 bases at J, with 10 bases between the two ends. The chain's CDR3 is CASTPESSGNTIYF. In nucleotides, the CDR3 is TGTGCCAGTACCCCGGAGAGCTCTGGAAACACCATATATTTT.

The genes are TRBV30 and TRBJ1-1, with 10 bases fitting TRBD1. CDR1 and CDR2 (germline): GTSNPN, SVGIG (reference sequence). V lost 3 bases, J lost 10 bases, and 5 bases stayed unmatched. The CDR3 totals 12 residues. DNA for the CDR3: TGTGCCTGGAGAGAGGACAGGGGGAGAGCTTTCTTT. Protein sequence: CAWREDRGRAFF.

V gene TRBV9 combines with J gene TRBJ2-7; D possibly matches TRBD1 or TRBD2 (5 bases each). Trimming took off 0 bases at V and 6 bases at J, with 16 bases between the two ends. Germline-derived CDR1 and CDR2 are SGDLS and YYNGEE. The CDR3 covers 15 residues. The CDR3 coding sequence is TGTGCCAGCAGCGTAGGGGCCGGGACGGCAAGCGAGCAGTACTTC. It specifies CASSVGAGTASEQYF.

This clone was recorded once. V gene TRBV7-2 combines with J gene TRBJ2-2, with D perhaps matching TRBD2 (6 bases). Germline CDR1 SGHTA, CDR2 FQGNSA. This CDR3 comprises 13 residues. V lost 5 bases and J lost 5, with 9 bases in between. This CDR3 reads CASSPRGTGELFF. Here the CDR3 DNA reads TGTGCCAGCAGCCCACGGGGGACCGGGGAGCTGTTTTTT.

The genes are TRBV6-1 and TRBJ1-1; D gene uncertain. Germline CDR1 MNHNS, CDR2 SASEGT. The CDR3 loop spans 10 amino acids. V gave up 9 bases and J gave up 8 bases, with 10 bases separating them. The CDR3 nucleotides read TGTGCCAGTAGAACTACAGAAGCTTTCTTT. Residues: CASRTTEAFF.

The CDR3 DNA follows: TGCAGCGTTCTAGCGGTCCTTAGCACAGATACGCAGTATTTT. This translates into CSVLAVLSTDTQYF. The chain employs TRBV29-1 and TRBJ2-3, with TRBD2 matching over 7 bases. The junction had 5 bases not matched to a gene; V was cut back by 5 bases and J by 0 bases. The CDR3 runs to 14 residues. Germline V gene data show CDR1 as SQVTM and CDR2 as ANQGSEA.